Listed below are T cell receptor beta chains from one sample, sequenced in a study of blood T cell repertoires in COVID-19. Libraries were prepared by immunoSEQ multiplex PCR; TCRdb keeps only in-frame clonotypes and omits some of them. The sample has fewer than 200,000 clones; less than 85% are singletons. The specimen sequenced was peripheral blood. These TCRs come from a human donor with acute or convalescent COVID-19. The donor label of this sample is uncertain. Each CDR3 is given with its conserved first and last residue. D genes are given only for firm matches. Clone size is shown for a subset of rows, as once, few, many or a class of expanded clone.

CDR3 length	V gene	J gene	clone size	D gene	CDR3 DNA	CDR3 protein
15	TRBV6-5	TRBJ1-6	-	-	TGTGCCAGCCTCGGGCGAGGCGGCGGGAATTCACCCCTCCACTTT	CASLGRGGGNSPLHF
14	TRBV19	TRBJ2-3	-	-	TGTGCCAGTAGTCCAGGCTCCAGTGGGGATACGCAGTATTTT	CASSPGSSGDTQYF
16	TRBV6-5	TRBJ1-2	-	TRBD1	TGTGCCAGCAGTTACGACCCGGGACAGGGCGTACTTGGCTACACCTTC	CASSYDPGQGVLGYTF
13	TRBV12-5	TRBJ2-3	-	-	TGTGCTAGTGGTTTGGGCGGAACAGATACGCAGTATTTT	CASGLGGTDTQYF
16	TRBV6-1	TRBJ1-2	once	-	TGTGCCAGCAGTGAAGTGGAGGGCAGGCCGAGGCATGGCTACACCTTC	CASSEVEGRPRHGYTF
15	TRBV7-8	TRBJ2-7	-	-	TGTGCCAGCAGCACACAGGGCTTAAGCTCCTACGAGCAGTACTTC	CASSTQGLSSYEQYF
16	TRBV5-1	TRBJ1-6	-	-	TGCGCCAGCAGCTTGGCGGTCTTGGGGAGCGATTCACCCCTCCACTTT	CASSLAVLGSDSPLHF
15	TRBV5-4	TRBJ2-5	-	TRBD2	TGTGCCAGCAGCGCGGGACTAGCGGGGGGCGGGACCCAGTACTTC	CASSAGLAGGGTQYF
15	TRBV11-2	TRBJ2-7	-	-	TGTGCCAGCAGTTTTAGCAGGGGTCCCTCCTACGAGCAGTACTTC	CASSFSRGPSYEQYF
14	TRBV18	TRBJ1-6	-	TRBD1	TGTGCCAGCTCACCCGGGGACAGGGGCTCACCCCTCCACTTT	CASSPGDRGSPLHF
15	TRBV29-1	TRBJ1-2	few	TRBD1	TGCAGCGTGGAGGATGAGAACAGGGGTACTTATGGCTACACCTTC	CSVEDENRGTYGYTF
14	TRBV9	TRBJ2-5	-	-	TGTGCCAGCAGCGTAGCCGGGGACCAAGAGACCCAGTACTTC	CASSVAGDQETQYF
14	TRBV27	TRBJ1-2	-	TRBD1	TGTGCCAGCAGGATTACCGGGACAGGGATTGGCTACACCTTC	CASRITGTGIGYTF
14	TRBV19	TRBJ1-1	-	-	TGTGCCAGTAAGAGGGTCCCAATGGACACTGAAGCTTTCTTT	CASKRVPMDTEAFF
14	TRBV7-3	TRBJ2-3	-	-	TGTGCCAGCAGCTTAAGTAGTCCCACAGATACGCAGTATTTT	CASSLSSPTDTQYF
14	TRBV2	TRBJ2-2	-	-	TGTGCCAGCCGAGCAAATCCGAACACCGGGGAGCTGTTTTTT	CASRANPNTGELFF